This entry is about one T cell receptor (beta chain). This entry belongs to a study of blood T cell repertoires in COVID-19. Looking at the study overall: Whether acute or convalescent, the COVID-19 samples came from the United States, Italy and Spain. Sources were T cells, B-cell-depleted T cells, or PBMCs; the material itself was cDNA or gDNA.

The CDR3 consists of 13 residues. CDR1 and CDR2 from the germline V gene are GTSNPN and SVGIG (reference sequence). Deletions cut 0 bases from V and 4 bases from J, with 9 bases between. The data were produced by immunoSEQ multiplex PCR, yet TCRdb's version contains in-frame clones alone and is incomplete. The sample records some 170,000 clones, about 88% being singletons. Enrollees, roughly 18 to 89 years old, lived in about two dozen US areas. Participants' own reports of clinical history determined their cohort assignment. This chain uses TRBV30 with TRBJ2-5, with D unclear. The sequencing input was PBMCs or T cells enriched from blood (not recorded which). This clonotype originated in a human donor with acute COVID-19. The donor label of this sample is uncertain. CDR3 bases: TGTGCCTGGAGTGTACTCGCTCGAGAGACCCAGTACTTC. Its translation is CAWSVLARETQYF.